This is a list of T cell receptor beta chains from one sample in a study of T cells in Graves' hyperthyroidism and ophthalmopathy. TCRdb called the multiplex PCR reads again in MiXCR, with one record for every CDR3 protein. Counted here are more than 500,000 distinct CDR3 sequences, 15% to 20% occurring once; the ten biggest clones make up 3.5% to 4%. Sequencing input: blood. The receptors were gathered from a woman in her twenties or thirties with Graves' hyperthyroidism. Both conserved end residues are part of each CDR3. Only some rows state a clone size, as once, few, many or a class for expanded clones.

v_call | clone_size | cdr3_aa
TRBV6-1 | NA | CATWTGGNEKLFF
TRBV7-2 | NA | CASSLSGVGNTIYF
TRBV5-6 | many | CASSLGPRGNTEAFF
TRBV20-1 | few | CSATTSGRLTDTQYF
TRBV19 | NA | CASSIPQGRLNNEQFF
TRBV18 | many | CASSPRTGTMGGAFF
TRBV6-1 | few | CASSPYGRGYTF
TRBV18 | many | CASSLTSTDTQYF
TRBV7-8 | many | CASSLVAGSEYGYTF
TRBV2 | NA | CASSGLAEPNEQFF